A selection of T cell receptor beta chains follows, all from one sample in a study of T-cell memory formation after mild COVID-19. Each CDR3 protein is one row after TCRdb ran MiXCR on the 5' RACE reads. The sample shows about 200,000 distinct CDR3 sequences, 9.5% of them seen only once. Sequenced material: PBMCs or a T cell subset sorted from them (not recorded which). The receptor source for this set is a young man who had mild COVID-19 (a few samples of this study predate the infection). Cell type and time point are not known. Each CDR3 is given with its conserved first and last residue. Fields, in order: J gene, clone size, V gene, D gene, CDR3 protein, CDR3 DNA. A D gene is named only where the DNA matches it firmly. Some rows have no size entry. The others give once, few or many, or a class for an expanded clone.

J gene: TRBJ2-4
clone size: NA
V gene: TRBV5-1
D gene: NA
CDR3 protein: CASSLAVRQGGNIQYF
CDR3 DNA: TGCGCCAGCAGCTTGGCCGTACGACAGGGAGGTAACATTCAGTACTTC

J gene: TRBJ2-1
clone size: NA
V gene: TRBV11-2
D gene: NA
CDR3 protein: CASSPGAGTHNEQFF
CDR3 DNA: TGTGCCAGCAGCCCGGGGGCAGGGACCCACAATGAGCAGTTCTTC

J gene: TRBJ1-4
clone size: NA
V gene: TRBV20-1
D gene: TRBD1
CDR3 protein: CSAGGTVDEKLFF
CDR3 DNA: TGCAGTGCTGGGGGGACAGTTGATGAAAAACTGTTTTTT

J gene: TRBJ1-1
clone size: few
V gene: TRBV18
D gene: NA
CDR3 protein: CASSESSNTEAFF
CDR3 DNA: TGTGCCAGCTCTGAGAGTTCGAACACTGAAGCTTTCTTT

J gene: TRBJ2-7
clone size: many
V gene: TRBV4-1
D gene: NA
CDR3 protein: CASSRSVHYEQYF
CDR3 DNA: TGCGCCAGCAGCCGGAGCGTACACTACGAGCAGTACTTC

J gene: TRBJ2-3
clone size: few
V gene: TRBV7-8
D gene: TRBD2
CDR3 protein: CASSSLAGGTDTQYF
CDR3 DNA: TGTGCCAGCAGCTCCCTGGCCGGGGGGACAGATACGCAGTATTTT

J gene: TRBJ1-2
clone size: NA
V gene: TRBV12-3/TRBV12-4
D gene: NA
CDR3 protein: CASSFETLSYGYTF
CDR3 DNA: TGTGCCAGCAGTTTTGAAACCCTAAGCTATGGCTACACCTTC

J gene: TRBJ1-2
clone size: NA
V gene: TRBV4-1
D gene: TRBD1
CDR3 protein: CASRPLIQGNYGYTF
CDR3 DNA: TGCGCCAGCCGACCACTGATACAGGGGAACTATGGCTACACCTTC

J gene: TRBJ2-7
clone size: NA
V gene: TRBV5-1
D gene: NA
CDR3 protein: CASSPQQGTPLEQYF
CDR3 DNA: TGCGCCAGCAGCCCCCAACAGGGGACTCCCCTCGAGCAGTACTTC

J gene: TRBJ1-2
clone size: many
V gene: TRBV7-9
D gene: NA
CDR3 protein: CAMGTYGYTF
CDR3 DNA: TGTGCCATGGGAACTTATGGCTACACCTTC

J gene: TRBJ2-1
clone size: few
V gene: TRBV11-2
D gene: NA
CDR3 protein: CASSLIGSSYNEQFF
CDR3 DNA: TGTGCCAGCAGCTTAATTGGGAGCTCCTACAATGAGCAGTTCTTC

J gene: TRBJ2-1
clone size: few
V gene: TRBV4-3
D gene: NA
CDR3 protein: CASSQDSLKWGEQFF
CDR3 DNA: TGCGCCAGCAGCCAAGATTCCTTAAAGTGGGGTGAGCAGTTCTTC

J gene: TRBJ2-7
clone size: few
V gene: TRBV27
D gene: NA
CDR3 protein: CASSHNTASYEQYF
CDR3 DNA: TGTGCCAGCAGCCATAACACGGCCTCCTACGAGCAGTACTTC

J gene: TRBJ1-4
clone size: few
V gene: TRBV9
D gene: NA
CDR3 protein: CASSVATGRQEGGNEKLFF
CDR3 DNA: TGTGCCAGCAGCGTAGCAACAGGGCGACAGGAAGGGGGGAATGAAAAACTGTTTTTT

J gene: TRBJ2-3
clone size: NA
V gene: TRBV5-1
D gene: TRBD1
CDR3 protein: CASSRPRGQGSDTQYF
CDR3 DNA: TGCGCCAGCAGTCGCCCGCGGGGACAGGGGTCAGATACGCAGTATTTT

J gene: TRBJ1-2
clone size: NA
V gene: TRBV4-2
D gene: NA
CDR3 protein: CASSQDLDRGYTF
CDR3 DNA: TGTGCCAGCAGCCAAGATCTAGACCGTGGCTACACCTTC

J gene: TRBJ2-7
clone size: few
V gene: TRBV30
D gene: NA
CDR3 protein: CAWSVGSEQYF
CDR3 DNA: TGTGCCTGGAGTGTGGGGAGCGAGCAGTACTTC

J gene: TRBJ2-5
clone size: few
V gene: TRBV9
D gene: TRBD2
CDR3 protein: CASSVASGRETQYF
CDR3 DNA: TGTGCCAGCAGCGTTGCTAGCGGGCGGGAGACCCAGTACTTC

J gene: TRBJ2-2
clone size: many
V gene: TRBV9
D gene: NA
CDR3 protein: CASSKFTGELFF
CDR3 DNA: TGTGCCAGCAGCAAATTCACCGGGGAGCTGTTTTTT

J gene: TRBJ2-1
clone size: NA
V gene: TRBV11-2
D gene: NA
CDR3 protein: CASSLDGQGGQFF
CDR3 DNA: TGTGCCAGCAGCTTAGATGGCCAGGGAGGGCAGTTCTTC

J gene: TRBJ1-5
clone size: many
V gene: TRBV4-1
D gene: TRBD1
CDR3 protein: CASSLRQGRGYQPQHF
CDR3 DNA: TGCGCCAGCAGCTTACGACAGGGCAGGGGGTATCAGCCCCAGCATTTT

J gene: TRBJ1-5
clone size: NA
V gene: TRBV7-9
D gene: NA
CDR3 protein: CASSTGRWGNQPQHF
CDR3 DNA: TGTGCCAGCAGCACAGGGAGGTGGGGCAATCAGCCCCAGCATTTT

J gene: TRBJ2-1
clone size: NA
V gene: TRBV4-1
D gene: TRBD2
CDR3 protein: CASSQGSRGGSYNEQFF
CDR3 DNA: TGCGCCAGCAGCCAAGGATCGCGGGGGGGCTCCTACAATGAGCAGTTCTTC